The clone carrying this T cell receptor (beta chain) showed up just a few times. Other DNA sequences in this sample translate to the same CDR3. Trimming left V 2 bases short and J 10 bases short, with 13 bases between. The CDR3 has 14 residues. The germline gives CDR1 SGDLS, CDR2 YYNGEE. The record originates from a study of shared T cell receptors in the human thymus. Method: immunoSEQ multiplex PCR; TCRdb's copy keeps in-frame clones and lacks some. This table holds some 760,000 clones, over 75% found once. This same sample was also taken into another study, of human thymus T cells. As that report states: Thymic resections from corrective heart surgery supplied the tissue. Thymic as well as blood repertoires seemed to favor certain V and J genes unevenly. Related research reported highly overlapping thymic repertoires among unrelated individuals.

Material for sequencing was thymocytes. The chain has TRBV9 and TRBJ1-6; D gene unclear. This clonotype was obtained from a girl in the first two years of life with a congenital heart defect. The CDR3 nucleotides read TGTGCCAGCAGCGTCGGGGTCCCGGGATCACCCCTCCACTTT. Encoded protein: CASSVGVPGSPLHF.